Below, 17 T cell receptor beta chains from the same sample are listed, as sequenced in a study of a mutant IDH1 vaccine in newly diagnosed glioma. Regarding time point: week 35, safety follow-up. Mutant IDH1 20-mer peptide, at 300 ug, made up each vaccine dose, with topical imiquimod. Generated by immunoSEQ multiplex PCR, the TCRdb table keeps only in-frame clones and is missing some. Seen here are roughly 54,000 clones, 80% to 90% observed once, and the top ten hold around 4.1%. Antigens of these TCRs are unknown. This specimen consisted of PBMCs, obtained from a glioma patient whose treatment included an IDH1 peptide vaccine. These receptors came from a woman between 18 and 29 years old with glioma.

This clone was recorded only once. This chain uses TRBV10-2 with TRBJ2-7, with 7 bases identical to TRBD2. Germline loops: CDR1 WSHSY, CDR2 SAAADI. The junction had 8 bases not matched to a gene; V was cut back by 10 bases and J by 2 bases. CDR3 length: 13 residues. The CDR3 DNA follows: TGCGCCACCTCCGTAGCGGGTCCCTACGAGCAGTACTTC. Translation gives CATSVAGPYEQYF.

The CDR3 nucleotides are TGCAGCACCAGACTAGGGGCCTACAATGAGCAGTTCTTC. Protein sequence: CSTRLGAYNEQFF. The chain links TRBV29-1 to TRBJ2-1, with D possibly matching TRBD2 (6 bases). The ends were cut back, 8 bases at V and 2 bases at J, with 13 bases in the middle. Germline CDR1 reads SQVTM; CDR2 reads ANQGSEA. This CDR3 spans 13 amino acids.

The rearrangement joins TRBV7-9 to TRBJ2-1; 10 bases line up with TRBD1. Germline V gene lookup returns CDR1 SEHNR and CDR2 FQNEAQ (reference sequence). The trim removed 1 base at V and 9 bases at J, leaving 6 bases unmatched. The CDR3 sequence is 15 residues long. This CDR3 reads CASSLGDRGRIEQFF. CDR3 coding DNA: TGTGCCAGCAGCTTAGGGGACAGGGGACGAATTGAGCAGTTCTTC. Filled out from reference TRBV7-9 and TRBJ2-1, the complete variable domain reads DTGVSQNPRHKITKRGQNVTFRCDPISEHNRLYWYRQTLGQGPEFLTYFQNEAQLEKSRLLSDRFSAERPKGSFSTLEIQRTEQGDSAMYLCASSLGDRGRIEQFFGPGTRLTVL.

This chain joins TRBV5-1 and TRBJ2-7; no clear D. The CDR3 is made up of 16 amino acids. V dropped 0 bases and J dropped 0 bases, with 13 bases sitting between them. The V gene's germline CDR1 is SGHRS and CDR2 YFSETQ. The CDR3 region has the DNA TGCGCCAGCAGCTTGGAAGTAAACACGCGCTCCTACGAGCAGTACTTC. Its protein product is CASSLEVNTRSYEQYF. Filled out from reference TRBV5-1 and TRBJ2-7, the complete variable domain reads KAGVTQTPRYLIKTRGQQVTLSCSPISGHRSVSWYQQTPGQGLQFLFEYFSETQRNKGNFPGRFSGRQFSNSRSEMNVSTLELGDSALYLCASSLEVNTRSYEQYFGPGTRLTVT.

The DNA of the CDR3 is TGTGCCAGTAGTATAATAGCGGGAGGTGGCACCGGGGAGCTGTTTTTT. Encoded protein: CASSIIAGGGTGELFF. The V and J genes are TRBV19 and TRBJ2-2, with TRBD2 identical over 10 bases. J lost 4 bases, V lost 2 bases, and 4 bases had no gene match. The germline CDR1 and CDR2 sequences are LNHDA and SQIVND (reference sequence). CDR3 length equals 16 residues.

Only one count was recorded for this clone. The chain uses TRBV23-1 and TRBJ2-7; 8 bases fit TRBD1. TRBV23-1 is an open reading frame whose function is uncertain. CDR3 size: 12 residues. V lost 7 bases to trimming and J lost 5 bases; unmatched junction nucleotides: 4. The CDR3 region is CASNQGAHEQYF. In nucleotides, the CDR3 is TGCGCCAGCAATCAGGGGGCCCACGAGCAGTACTTC.

V and J are TRBV2 and TRBJ2-5, with TRBD2 matching over 8 bases. J gave up 1 base and V 6 bases, and 4 bases lay outside the gene matches. The CDR3 extends over 14 amino acids. Germline V gene sequence: CDR1 SNHLY, CDR2 FYNNEI. CDR3: CASRGGRSQETQYF. The CDR3 DNA sequence: TGTGCCAGCAGGGGCGGGAGGTCCCAAGAGACCCAGTACTTC.

In DNA, the CDR3 is TGTGCCAGCAGCAAACTAACAGGGGGAAATCAGCCCCAGCATTTT. Amino acid sequence: CASSKLTGGNQPQHF. The chain joins TRBV21-1 to TRBJ1-5; TRBD1 was called by the table and not checked on the DNA. TRBV21-1 is annotated as a pseudogene. The length of the CDR3 is 15 residues.

V gene TRBV9 combines with J gene TRBJ2-3, with D perhaps TRBD1 (5 bases). The CDR3 extends over 15 amino acids. V was pared by 1 base and J by 2 bases, with 11 bases between. Germline V gene data show CDR1 as SGDLS and CDR2 as YYNGEE. DNA for the CDR3: TGTGCCAGCAGCGTAATCCAGGGTTCCACAGATACGCAGTATTTT. This encodes CASSVIQGSTDTQYF.

The V and J genes are TRBV7-6 and TRBJ2-1, with 8 bases identical to TRBD2. The CDR3 has 15 residues. Germline V CDR1 and CDR2: SGHVS, FNYEAQ. The J segment lost 6 bases and the V segment lost 5 bases, leaving 9 bases of the junction unmatched. CDR3 loop: CASSPGLALRNEQFF. The CDR3 nucleotides read TGTGCCAGCAGCCCCGGACTAGCTTTACGCAATGAGCAGTTCTTC. Full variable domain (remainder filled in from reference TRBV7-6 and TRBJ2-1): GAGVSQSPRYKVTKRGQDVALRCDPISGHVSLYWYRQALGQGPEFLTYFNYEAQQDKSGLPNDRFSAERPEGSISTLTIQRTEQRDSAMYRCASSPGLALRNEQFFGPGTRLTVL.

In DNA form, the CDR3 reads TGTTCGATGGAGGGGCGGATGGGGGATACGCAGTATTTT. It is translated as CSMEGRMGDTQYF. The rearrangement links TRBV10-3 to TRBJ2-3, with D perhaps matching TRBD2 (6 bases). The CDR3 is 13 amino acids. The V gene's germline CDR1 is ENHRY and CDR2 SYGVKD.

The chain joins TRBV27 to TRBJ1-4, with 10 bases fitting TRBD1. V was clipped by 5 bases and J by 4 bases; unmatched bases: 4. This CDR3 spans 15 amino acids. Germline CDR1 is MNHEY and CDR2 is SMNVEV (reference sequence). The CDR3 bases are TGTGCCAGCAGTCGGGACAGGGGAAATAATGAAAAACTGTTTTTT. Amino acid sequence: CASSRDRGNNEKLFF.

This chain joins TRBV7-9 and TRBJ2-2, with a possible D match to TRBD2 (6 bases). CDR1 is SEHNR and CDR2 is FQNEAQ in the germline V gene (reference sequence). This CDR3 has 12 amino acids. Trimming shortened V by 5 bases and J by 7 bases, and 8 bases separated the two germline ends. CDR3 nucleotides: TGTGCCAGCAGCCCGGGGGTCGGGGAGCTGTTTTTT. Its translation is CASSPGVGELFF. The full variable domain, rest sourced from reference TRBV7-9 and TRBJ2-2, is DTGVSQNPRHKITKRGQNVTFRCDPISEHNRLYWYRQTLGQGPEFLTYFQNEAQLEKSRLLSDRFSAERPKGSFSTLEIQRTEQGDSAMYLCASSPGVGELFFGEGSRLTVL.

The gene calls are TRBV7-2 and TRBJ1-4; no reliable D call. The germline V gene has CDR1 SGHTA and CDR2 FQGNSA. This CDR3 comprises 14 residues. V was trimmed by 1 base and J by 7 bases, leaving 10 bases between them. DNA for the CDR3: TGTGCCAGCAGCTTAGGAGGGAGAGCTGAAAAACTGTTTTTT. Its translation is CASSLGGRAEKLFF.

The chain combines TRBV5-8 with TRBJ1-5; D is unclear. The germline V gene has CDR1 SGHTS and CDR2 YDEGEE. V shed 1 base and J shed 2 bases, with 22 bases lying between them. CDR3 length equals 19 residues. Here the CDR3 reads CASSLLFRSEARGNQPQHF. The CDR3 coding sequence is TGTGCCAGCAGCTTGCTATTTCGGTCCGAAGCTCGTGGCAATCAGCCCCAGCATTTT.

The CDR3: CASSLEPSVAGELFF. In nucleotides, the CDR3 is TGCGCCAGCAGCTTGGAGCCTAGCGTAGCCGGGGAGCTGTTTTTT. The chain employs TRBV5-1 and TRBJ2-2, with D maybe TRBD2 (6 bases). The CDR3 contains 15 residues. The V gene's germline CDR1 is SGHRS and CDR2 YFSETQ. Between the trimmed V and J ends, which lost 0 bases and 6 bases, there was a span of 12 bases.

The chain carries TRBV27 and TRBJ1-1; 9 bases are a match to TRBD1. Unmatched junction bases numbered 6, after V lost 6 bases and J lost 1 base. The CDR3 is 15 amino acids. Per germline, CDR1 MNHEY and CDR2 SMNVEV (reference sequence). The CDR3 region has the DNA TGTGCCAGCAGCCCCGGGACAGGGTGGAACACTGAAGCTTTCTTT. Translating gives CASSPGTGWNTEAFF.